Shown below are 11 T cell receptor beta chains from a single sample sequenced in a study of T cell responses to AZD1222 COVID-19 vaccine. Only in-frame clones appear in the TCRdb table, and some are missing; sequencing was by immunoSEQ multiplex PCR. Of over 140,000 clones detected, around 90% appear once; the ten largest clones hold roughly 5%. The sample here was peripheral blood, taken on day 0 of AZD1222 vaccination. The receptors shown here come from an adult in good health.

This rearrangement joins TRBV6-4 to TRBJ1-1; D unclear. The length of the CDR3 is 14 residues. The V gene's germline CDR1 is MRHNA and CDR2 SNTAGT. Trimming pared 2 bases from V and 4 bases from J, leaving 11 bases between. The CDR3 here is CASSDKGRGTEAFF. The CDR3 DNA is TGTGCCAGCAGTGACAAGGGTCGGGGCACTGAAGCTTTCTTT.

Here the CDR3 reads CASSVGKGPTTYEQYF. Here the CDR3 DNA reads TGTGCCAGCAGCGTAGGAAAGGGACCGACCACCTACGAGCAGTACTTC. V is TRBV9 and J is TRBJ2-7; either TRBD1 or TRBD2 may fit D (5 bases each). Trimming stripped 0 bases from V and 2 bases from J, with 15 bases between. The CDR3 sequence is 16 residues long. Germline V gene sequence: CDR1 SGDLS, CDR2 YYNGEE.

The chain has TRBV5-1 and TRBJ2-7; D may match TRBD1 or TRBD2 (5 bases each). Germline V gene lookup returns CDR1 SGHRS and CDR2 YFSETQ. Deletions cut 1 base from V and 3 bases from J, with 8 bases between. The CDR3 is made up of 13 amino acids. The CDR3 loop is CASSLMGVYEQYF. The CDR3 nucleotides are TGCGCCAGCAGCTTGATGGGGGTCTACGAGCAGTACTTC.

The gene calls are TRBV24-1 and TRBJ2-1, with 8 positions matching TRBD2. After removal of 10 bases from V and 2 bases from J, the junction contained 9 bases not matched to a gene. CDR1 and CDR2 (germline): KGHDR, SFDVKD. This CDR3 is 15 amino acids long. The CDR3 nucleotides are TGTGCCACTCAAGTCACGGGGGGGGCCTACAATGAGCAGTTCTTC. As protein: CATQVTGGAYNEQFF.

This clone was recorded once. The chain recombines TRBV27 with TRBJ2-7, with TRBD2 as a possible D gene (5 bases). The V gene lost 5 bases and the J gene lost 5 bases, with 7 bases spanning the gap. The CDR3 runs 11 residues. The germline V gene encodes CDR1 MNHEY and CDR2 SMNVEV (reference sequence). The CDR3 here is CASSRGNEQYF. The DNA of the CDR3 is TGTGCCAGCAGTCGGGGTAACGAGCAGTACTTC.

V gene TRBV29-1 combines with J gene TRBJ1-2; D ambiguous. This CDR3 region has 9 residues. V was cut by 6 bases and J by 8 bases, with 7 bases left in between. Germline assignment: CDR1 SQVTM and CDR2 ANQGSEA. The CDR3 region has the DNA TGCAGCGTCTCAGAGGGCTACACCTTC. Amino acids: CSVSEGYTF.

V and J are TRBV6-1 and TRBJ1-5, with D perhaps TRBD1 (6 bases). The CDR3 loop spans 15 amino acids. The V end lost 1 base, the J end lost 2 bases, and 9 bases lay between the germline ends. Per germline, CDR1 MNHNS and CDR2 SASEGT. Written as DNA, the CDR3 is TGTGCCAGCAGTGAAGGGACAGAACGCAATCAGCCCCAGCATTTT. It translates to CASSEGTERNQPQHF.

The chain combines TRBV15 with TRBJ1-6; no clear D. The germline V gene encodes CDR1 LNHNV and CDR2 YYDKDF (reference sequence). The CDR3 contains 14 residues. Trimming left V 8 bases short and J 0 bases short, with 8 bases between. The CDR3 protein is CATSGFSYNSPLHF. CDR3 coding DNA: TGTGCCACCTCGGGATTCTCCTATAATTCACCCCTCCACTTT.

The chain combines TRBV5-4 with TRBJ1-3, with a weak D call TRBD1 (5 bases). Trimming shortened V by 7 bases and J by 0 bases, and 17 bases separated the two germline ends. The CDR3 covers 16 residues. Germline loops: CDR1 SGHNT, CDR2 YYREEE (reference sequence). CDR3 residues: CASGTRGRSSGNTIYF. CDR3 nucleotide sequence: TGTGCCAGCGGAACGAGGGGCAGGAGCTCTGGAAACACCATATATTTT.

The chain carries TRBV5-4 and TRBJ1-1; 7 positions match TRBD1. V shed 0 bases, J shed 1 base, and the junction held 6 bases outside the gene matches. Germline-derived CDR1 and CDR2 are SGHNT and YYREEE (reference sequence). There are 16 residues in the CDR3. CDR3 DNA sequence: TGTGCCAGCAGCTTGGATCGCGGGACAGCGAACACTGAAGCTTTCTTT. Protein sequence: CASSLDRGTANTEAFF.

This clone was observed once. The chain uses TRBV7-6 and TRBJ2-1; tentative D call: TRBD1 (8 bases). Per germline, CDR1 SGHVS and CDR2 FNYEAQ. CDR3 size: 15 residues. V was pared by 5 bases and J by 2 bases, with 13 bases between. CDR3 nucleotide sequence: TGTGCCAGCAGCCAGGGGGCGGGGGCCTACAATGAGCAGTTCTTC. Its protein product is CASSQGAGAYNEQFF.